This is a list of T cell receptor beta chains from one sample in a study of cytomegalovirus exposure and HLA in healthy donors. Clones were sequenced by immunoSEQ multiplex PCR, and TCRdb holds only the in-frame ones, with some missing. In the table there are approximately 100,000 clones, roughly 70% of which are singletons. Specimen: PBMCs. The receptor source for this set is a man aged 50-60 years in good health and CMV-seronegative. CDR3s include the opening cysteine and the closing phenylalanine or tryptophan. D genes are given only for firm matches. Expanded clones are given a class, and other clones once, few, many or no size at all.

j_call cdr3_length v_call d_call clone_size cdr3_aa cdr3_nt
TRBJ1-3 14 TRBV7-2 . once CASSLNRAGNTIYF TGTGCCAGCAGCTTAAACAGGGCTGGAAACACCATATATTTT
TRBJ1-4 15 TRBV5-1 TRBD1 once CASSPLTGAGEKLFF TGCGCCAGCAGCCCTTTGACAGGGGCCGGTGAAAAACTGTTTTTT
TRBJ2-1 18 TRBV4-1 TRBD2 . CASSLRLAGDSVYNEQFF TGCGCCAGCAGCCTTAGACTAGCGGGAGATAGTGTATACAATGAGCAGTTCTTC
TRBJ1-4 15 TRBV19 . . CASRIRSVDNEKLFF TGTGCCAGTAGGATCCGGAGCGTCGATAATGAAAAACTGTTTTTT
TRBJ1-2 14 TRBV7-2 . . CASSLTGYDPGYTF TGTGCCAGCAGCTTAACAGGGTACGATCCTGGCTACACCTTC
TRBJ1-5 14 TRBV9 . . CASSTQVDDQPQHF TGTGCCAGCAGCACACAGGTAGATGATCAGCCCCAGCATTTT
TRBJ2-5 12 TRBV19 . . CASSASRETQYF TGTGCCAGTAGTGCTTCGAGGGAGACCCAGTACTTC
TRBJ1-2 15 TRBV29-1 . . CSVEDLTRVGYGYTF TGCAGCGTTGAAGATCTGACCAGGGTAGGGTATGGCTACACCTTC
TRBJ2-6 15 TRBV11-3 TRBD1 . CASSTGGGGANVLTF TGTGCCAGCAGCACAGGGGGCGGTGGGGCCAACGTCCTGACTTTC
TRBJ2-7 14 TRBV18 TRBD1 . CASSPQGTENEQYF TGTGCCAGCTCACCACAAGGGACAGAGAACGAGCAGTACTTC
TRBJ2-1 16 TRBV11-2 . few CASSLESGDPWRRQFF TGTGCCAGCAGCTTAGAATCGGGAGACCCTTGGAGGCGGCAGTTCTTC
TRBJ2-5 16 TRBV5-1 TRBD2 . CASSLAIGLAGGTQYF TGCGCCAGCAGCTTGGCCATAGGACTAGCGGGAGGGACCCAGTACTTC
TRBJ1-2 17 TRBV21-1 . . CASSKEAGWVNNYGYTF TGTGCCAGCAGCAAAGAGGCAGGGTGGGTAAATAACTATGGCTACACCTTC
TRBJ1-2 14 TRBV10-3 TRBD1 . CAISGGTAIYGYTF TGTGCCATCAGTGGGGGGACAGCGATCTATGGCTACACCTTC
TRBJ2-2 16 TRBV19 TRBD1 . CASSRDRGENTGELFF TGTGCCAGTAGTAGGGACAGGGGCGAGAACACCGGGGAGCTGTTTTTT
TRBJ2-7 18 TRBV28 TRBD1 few CASSSPILRTGAIYEQYF TGTGCCAGCAGCTCCCCAATCCTTCGGACAGGGGCAATCTACGAGCAGTACTTC
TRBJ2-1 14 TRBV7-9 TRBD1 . CASSPGTAGNEQFF TGTGCCAGCAGTCCTGGGACAGCCGGGAATGAGCAGTTCTTC
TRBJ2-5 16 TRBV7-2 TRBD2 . CASSPPGGGYGETQYF TGTGCCAGCAGCCCCCCGGGGGGAGGGTATGGAGAGACCCAGTACTTC
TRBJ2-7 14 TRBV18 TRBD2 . CASSPPSGNYEQYF TGTGCCAGCTCACCACCTAGCGGGAACTACGAGCAGTACTTC
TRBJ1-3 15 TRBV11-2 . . CASSPQGGSGNTIYF TGTGCCAGCAGCCCCCAAGGGGGCTCTGGAAACACCATATATTTT
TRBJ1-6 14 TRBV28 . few CASRGRPANSPLHF TGTGCCAGCCGTGGGAGGCCGGCGAATTCACCCCTCCACTTT
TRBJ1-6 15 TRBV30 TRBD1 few CACIGQATYNSPLHF TGTGCCTGCATTGGACAGGCAACCTATAATTCACCCCTCCACTTT
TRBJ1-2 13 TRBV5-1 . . CASSLQGHYGYTF TGCGCCAGCAGCTTGCAGGGTCACTATGGCTACACCTTC
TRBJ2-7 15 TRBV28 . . CASSLTSALSYEQYF TGTGCCAGCAGTTTGACTAGTGCTTTATCCTACGAGCAGTACTTC
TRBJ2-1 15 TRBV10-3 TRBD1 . CAISPGQETYNEQFF TGTGCCATCAGTCCGGGACAGGAGACCTACAATGAGCAGTTCTTC
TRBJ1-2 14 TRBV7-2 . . CASSLRRTNYGYTF TGTGCCAGCAGCTTAAGGAGGACTAACTATGGCTACACCTTC
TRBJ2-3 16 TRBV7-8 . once CASSLLGPLGTDTQYF TGTGCCAGCAGCTTATTGGGGCCGCTCGGCACAGATACGCAGTATTTT
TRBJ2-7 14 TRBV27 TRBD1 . CASSAGTGGYEQYF TGTGCCAGCAGTGCCGGGACAGGGGGTTACGAGCAGTACTTC
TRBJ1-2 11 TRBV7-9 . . CASGLGDGYTF TGTGCCAGCGGGCTCGGGGATGGCTACACCTTC
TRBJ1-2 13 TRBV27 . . CASSLGADYGYTF TGTGCCAGCAGTTTAGGTGCAGACTATGGCTACACCTTC
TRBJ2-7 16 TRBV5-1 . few CASSLVGGGRVTEQYF TGCGCCAGCAGCTTGGTTGGTGGGGGCCGGGTTACGGAGCAGTACTTC
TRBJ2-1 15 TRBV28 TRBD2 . CASRVAGGFRDEQFF TGTGCCAGCAGGGTAGCGGGGGGGTTTCGGGATGAGCAGTTCTTC
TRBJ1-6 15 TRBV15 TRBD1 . CATSRGTGNNSPLHF TGTGCCACCAGCAGAGGGACAGGGAACAATTCACCCCTCCACTTT
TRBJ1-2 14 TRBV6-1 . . CASTDPGASYGYTF TGTGCCAGCACCGACCCAGGGGCTTCCTATGGCTACACCTTC
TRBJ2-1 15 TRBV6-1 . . CASSETDSSLPEQFF TGTGCCAGCAGTGAAACCGATAGCTCCCTCCCTGAGCAGTTCTTC
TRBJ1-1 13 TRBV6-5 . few CASSEGENTEAFF TGTGCCAGCAGCGAAGGGGAGAACACTGAAGCTTTCTTT
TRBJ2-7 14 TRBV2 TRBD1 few CASRGQKAFNEQYF TGTGCCAGCAGGGGACAGAAGGCGTTCAACGAGCAGTACTTC
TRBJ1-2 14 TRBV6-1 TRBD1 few CASSDDRGRWGYTF TGTGCCAGCAGTGATGACAGGGGGCGTTGGGGCTACACCTTC
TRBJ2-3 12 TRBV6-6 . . CASSSPPDTQYF TGTGCCAGCAGTTCCCCTCCAGATACGCAGTATTTT
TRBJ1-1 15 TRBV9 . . CASSVSATMNTEAFF TGTGCCAGCAGTGTTAGTGCCACCATGAACACTGAAGCTTTCTTT
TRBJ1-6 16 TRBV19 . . CASSYPGQGIRSPLHF TGTGCCAGTAGTTACCCGGGGCAGGGGATTCGATCACCCCTCCACTTT
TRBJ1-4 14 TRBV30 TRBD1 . CAWSVQTGVEKLFF TGTGCCTGGAGTGTACAAACAGGGGTTGAAAAACTGTTTTTT
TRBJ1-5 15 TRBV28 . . CASSTSGGGNQPQHF TGTGCCAGCAGCACATCCGGGGGAGGCAATCAGCCCCAGCATTTT
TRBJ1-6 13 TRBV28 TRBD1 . CASRGRGNSPLHF TGTGCCAGCAGGGGCAGGGGGAATTCACCCCTCCACTTT
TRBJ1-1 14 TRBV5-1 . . CASSPQGVNTEAFF TGCGCCAGCAGCCCACAGGGTGTGAACACTGAAGCTTTCTTT
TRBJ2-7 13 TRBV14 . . CASSQDFTSEQYF TGTGCCAGCAGCCAAGATTTCACAAGCGAGCAGTACTTC
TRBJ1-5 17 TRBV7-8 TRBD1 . CASSLEGQGYSNQPQHF TGTGCCAGCAGCTTAGAGGGACAGGGATATAGCAATCAGCCCCAGCATTTT
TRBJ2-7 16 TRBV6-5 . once CASSSNRRGGSYEQYF TGTGCCAGCAGTTCCAACCGGCGGGGAGGTTCGTACGAGCAGTACTTC
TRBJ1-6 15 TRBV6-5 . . CASNPRGGVGAPLHF TGTGCCAGCAACCCTAGAGGAGGGGTTGGGGCACCCCTCCACTTT
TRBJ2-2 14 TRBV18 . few CATMNDRNTGELFF TGTGCCACCATGAACGACAGGAACACCGGGGAGCTGTTTTTT
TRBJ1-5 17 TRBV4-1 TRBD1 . CASSQEAGTGSNQPQHF TGCGCCAGCAGCCAAGAGGCAGGGACAGGGAGCAATCAGCCCCAGCATTTT
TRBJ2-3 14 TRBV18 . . CASSRERATDTQYF TGTGCCAGCTCTCGAGAGCGGGCCACAGATACGCAGTATTTT
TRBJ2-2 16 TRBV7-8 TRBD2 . CASSLRLAGNTGELFF TGTGCCAGCAGCTTAAGGCTAGCGGGTAACACCGGGGAGCTGTTTTTT
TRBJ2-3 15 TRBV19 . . CASTMGGASTDTQYF TGTGCCAGTACCATGGGGGGGGCTAGCACAGATACGCAGTATTTT
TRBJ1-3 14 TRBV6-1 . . CASSGRGAGNTIYF TGTGCCAGCAGTGGACGGGGAGCTGGAAACACCATATATTTT
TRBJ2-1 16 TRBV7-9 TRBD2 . CASSPRLATSYNEQFF TGTGCCAGCAGCCCGCGACTAGCGACGTCCTACAATGAGCAGTTCTTC